This T cell receptor beta chain stems from a study of breast tumors, draining lymph nodes, adjacent tissues. The CDR3 consists of 16 residues. Trimming at V came to 6 bases and at J to 5 bases, leaving 16 bases not matched to a gene. Germline V gene sequence: CDR1 MNHEY, CDR2 SVGEGT. This clonotype was observed many times. TCRdb reanalysed the multiplex PCR reads using MiXCR and keeps one entry per CDR3 protein. This sample has approximately 47,000 distinct CDR3 sequences; roughly 23% occur once, and the top ten carry under 9.5%. The receptor comes from a female donor with breast cancer. Some clones in this sample may be carry-over from other donors' samples. The chain has TRBV6-2 or TRBV6-3 and TRBJ2-7; 7 bases match TRBD1. The specimen was breast tumor tissue. The CDR3 is CASSPLRSGGVHEQYF. In DNA, the CDR3 is TGTGCCAGCAGCCCCCTGAGGTCAGGGGGTGTCCACGAGCAGTACTTC.